The rows below give T cell receptor beta chains drawn from one sample of a study of control samples from healthy donors and cancer patients. Method: immunoSEQ multiplex PCR; TCRdb's copy keeps in-frame clones and lacks some. Here the sample spans about 60,000 clones, around 95% being singletons. Sequences were obtained from blood. These receptors were taken from a woman aged 18-29 years in good health. CDR3s include the opening cysteine and the closing phenylalanine or tryptophan. The D gene is left open where the match is weak. Not all rows give a size; the values are once, few, many and, for expanded clones, a class.

j_gene	d_gene	abundance	v_gene	CDR3nt	CDR3aa
TRBJ1-2	TRBD1	.	TRBV7-9	TGTGCCAGCAGCCATATGGGACAGATGCGAGGCTACACCTTC	CASSHMGQMRGYTF
TRBJ1-2	.	.	TRBV27	TGTGCCAGCAGTTCAAACCGACCATCCCGGGGCTATGGCTACACCTTC	CASSSNRPSRGYGYTF
TRBJ2-5	.	.	TRBV19	TGTGCCAGTAGTAACGGGGGCCAAGAGACCCAGTACTTC	CASSNGGQETQYF
TRBJ2-5	TRBD2	.	TRBV11-2	TGTGCCAGCAGCTCCCGGACTAGCGGGGGGGCTAGAGAGACCCAGTACTTC	CASSSRTSGGARETQYF
TRBJ1-2	.	.	TRBV24-1	TGTGCCACCAGTGATCCGACACGGCCATATGGCTACACCTTC	CATSDPTRPYGYTF
TRBJ2-5	TRBD2	.	TRBV13	TGTGCCAGCAGCCCGGAGCGGGGGGCGGAGGAGACCCAGTACTTC	CASSPERGAEETQYF
TRBJ1-6	.	.	TRBV20-1	TGCAGTGCTAGTGCTGCACAGGTTGGCCACTTT	CSASAAQVGHF
TRBJ2-3	TRBD2	.	TRBV9	TGTGCCAGCGGGCGGTTAGCGGGGGGCACAGATACGCAGTATTTT	CASGRLAGGTDTQYF
TRBJ1-1	.	.	TRBV4-3	TGCGCCAGCAGCCAAGATAGAGATTTTAGGATGAACACTGAAGCTTTCTTT	CASSQDRDFRMNTEAFF
TRBJ2-7	.	few	TRBV12-5	TGTGCTAGTGGTTTCCTCGCCTACCGGCTGGGGGGCAGTGACATGTACGAGCAGTACTTC	CASGFLAYRLGGSDMYEQYF
TRBJ2-7	.	.	TRBV6-6	TGTGCCAGCAGTTACCCCGGGACACCCGGAGGTCAGTACTTC	CASSYPGTPGGQYF
TRBJ2-7	TRBD1	.	TRBV29-1	TGCAGCGTTGAAACTACAGGGGGCGAAACCTACGAGCAGTACTTC	CSVETTGGETYEQYF
TRBJ2-5	.	.	TRBV5-1	TGCGCCAGCAGCTTGGACGGCCTTCCGACCCAGTACTTC	CASSLDGLPTQYF
TRBJ1-1	.	.	TRBV5-1	TGCGCCAGCAGCCGGCAGGATAGAACTGAAGCTTTCTTT	CASSRQDRTEAFF
TRBJ1-1	.	.	TRBV19	TGTGCCAGTAGTGAGGCAGAGAACACTGAAGCTTTCTTT	CASSEAENTEAFF